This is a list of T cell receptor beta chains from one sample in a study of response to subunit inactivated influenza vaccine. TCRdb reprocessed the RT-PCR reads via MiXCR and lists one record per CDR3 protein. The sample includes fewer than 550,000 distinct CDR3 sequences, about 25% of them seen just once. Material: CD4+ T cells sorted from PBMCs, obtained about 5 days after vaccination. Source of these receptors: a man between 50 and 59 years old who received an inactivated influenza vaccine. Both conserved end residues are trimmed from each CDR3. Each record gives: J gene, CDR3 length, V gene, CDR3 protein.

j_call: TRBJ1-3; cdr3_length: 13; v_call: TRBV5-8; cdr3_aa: ASSLGGHSGNTIY
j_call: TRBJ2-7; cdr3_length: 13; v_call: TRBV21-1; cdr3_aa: ASSKDGGTTYEQY
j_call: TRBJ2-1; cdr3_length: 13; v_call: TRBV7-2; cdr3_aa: ASSLARGAYNEQF
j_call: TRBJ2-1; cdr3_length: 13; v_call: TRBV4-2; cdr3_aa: ASSQGQGNYNEQF
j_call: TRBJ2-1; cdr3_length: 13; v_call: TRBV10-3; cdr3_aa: AISEWAPQRDEQF
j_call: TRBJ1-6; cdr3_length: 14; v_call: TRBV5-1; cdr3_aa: ASSRAGTGGNSPLH
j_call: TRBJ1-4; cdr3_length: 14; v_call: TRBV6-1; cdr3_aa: ASSPGQGLGNEKLF
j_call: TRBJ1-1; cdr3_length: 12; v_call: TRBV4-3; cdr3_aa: ASSQERVNTEAF
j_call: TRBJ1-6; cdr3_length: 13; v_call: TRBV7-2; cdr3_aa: ASSLAGNYNSPLH
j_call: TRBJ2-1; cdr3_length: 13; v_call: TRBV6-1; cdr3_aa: ASRVAGASYNEQF
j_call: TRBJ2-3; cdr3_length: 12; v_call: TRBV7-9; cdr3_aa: ASSPGLAADTQY
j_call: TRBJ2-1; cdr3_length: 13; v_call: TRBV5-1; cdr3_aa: ASSVGGNIYNEQF
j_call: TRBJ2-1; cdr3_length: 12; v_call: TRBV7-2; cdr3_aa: ASSSVRVFNEQF
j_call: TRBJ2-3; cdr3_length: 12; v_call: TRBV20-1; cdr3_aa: SARRSGSTDTQY
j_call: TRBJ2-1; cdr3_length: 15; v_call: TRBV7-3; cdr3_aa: ASSLTSGRTRPTEQF
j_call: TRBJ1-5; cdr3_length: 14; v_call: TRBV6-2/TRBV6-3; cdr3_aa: ASSYSYDRGLRPQH
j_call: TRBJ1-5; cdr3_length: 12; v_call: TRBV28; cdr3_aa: ASTADYSNQPQH
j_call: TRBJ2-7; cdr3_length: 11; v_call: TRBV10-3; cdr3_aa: AIRPPGPGEQY
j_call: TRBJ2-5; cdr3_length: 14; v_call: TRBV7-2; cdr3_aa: ASSRRGLGDRESQY
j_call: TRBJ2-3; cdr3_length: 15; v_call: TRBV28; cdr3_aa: ASSRLAGGNGADTQY
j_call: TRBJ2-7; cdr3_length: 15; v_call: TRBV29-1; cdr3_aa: SVEGGTSGGSSYEQY
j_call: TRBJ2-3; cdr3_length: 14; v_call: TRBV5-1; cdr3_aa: ASSSVLGGWSDTQY
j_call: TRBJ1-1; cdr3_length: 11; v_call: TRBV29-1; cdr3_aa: SVVGQLNTEAF
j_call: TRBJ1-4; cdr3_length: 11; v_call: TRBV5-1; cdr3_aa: ASSQIGDEKLF
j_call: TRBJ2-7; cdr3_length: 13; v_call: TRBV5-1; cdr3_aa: ASSSDGGGPYEQY
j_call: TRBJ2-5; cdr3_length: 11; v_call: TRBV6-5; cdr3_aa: ASSYILGETQY
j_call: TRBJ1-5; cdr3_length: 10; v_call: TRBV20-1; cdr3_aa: SANRRNQPQH
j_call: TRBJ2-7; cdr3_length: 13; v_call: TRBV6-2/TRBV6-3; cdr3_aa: ASSYLGQGPYEQY
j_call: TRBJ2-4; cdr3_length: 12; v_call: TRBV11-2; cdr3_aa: ASSLGGTGSIQY
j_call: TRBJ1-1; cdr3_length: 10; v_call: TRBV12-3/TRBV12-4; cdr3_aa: ASRDSNTEAF
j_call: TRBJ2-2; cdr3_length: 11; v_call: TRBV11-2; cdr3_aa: ASSLGEAGELF
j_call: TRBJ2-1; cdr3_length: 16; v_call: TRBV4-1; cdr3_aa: ASSQDPGASGSYNEQF
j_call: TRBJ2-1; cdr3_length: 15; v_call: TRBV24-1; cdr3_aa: ATSDHRTSGTWSEQF
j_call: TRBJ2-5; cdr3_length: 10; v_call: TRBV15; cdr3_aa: ATSREGKTQY
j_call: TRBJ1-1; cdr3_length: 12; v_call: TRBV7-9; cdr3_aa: ASSSELGSTEAF
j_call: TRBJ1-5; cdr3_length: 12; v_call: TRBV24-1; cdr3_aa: ATGPSYSNQPQH
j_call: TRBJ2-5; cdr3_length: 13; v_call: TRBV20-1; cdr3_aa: SAIPGQGVRETQY
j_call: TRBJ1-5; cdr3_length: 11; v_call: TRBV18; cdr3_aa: ASSPGQGQPQH
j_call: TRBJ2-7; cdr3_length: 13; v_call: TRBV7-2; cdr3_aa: ASSLPGTGRNEQY
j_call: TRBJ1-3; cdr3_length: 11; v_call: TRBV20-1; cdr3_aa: SALDPAGNTIY